The TCR beta chain under discussion was sequenced for a study of response to subunit inactivated influenza vaccine. TCRdb independently ran MiXCR on the RT-PCR reads; one entry per CDR3 protein. The table has under 850,000 distinct CDR3 sequences, roughly 20% seen once. Study-wide results and caveats: Authors suggested each seasonal influenza vaccination recruits few new T cells.

This clonotype was counted only a few times. Antigen unknown. The CDR3 length is 12 residues. Germline-derived CDR1 and CDR2 are SGDLS and YYNGEE. Trimming removed 6 bases at V and 4 bases at J, with 5 bases between. The chain is built from TRBV9 and TRBJ2-6; no clear D. The receptor's source is a man in his fifties or sixties who received an inactivated influenza vaccine. Sample: PBMCs from blood, taken around 5 days after vaccination. The CDR3 region has the DNA TGTGCCAGCACGGCCGGGGCCAACGTCCTGACTTTC. It yields the protein CASTAGANVLTF.